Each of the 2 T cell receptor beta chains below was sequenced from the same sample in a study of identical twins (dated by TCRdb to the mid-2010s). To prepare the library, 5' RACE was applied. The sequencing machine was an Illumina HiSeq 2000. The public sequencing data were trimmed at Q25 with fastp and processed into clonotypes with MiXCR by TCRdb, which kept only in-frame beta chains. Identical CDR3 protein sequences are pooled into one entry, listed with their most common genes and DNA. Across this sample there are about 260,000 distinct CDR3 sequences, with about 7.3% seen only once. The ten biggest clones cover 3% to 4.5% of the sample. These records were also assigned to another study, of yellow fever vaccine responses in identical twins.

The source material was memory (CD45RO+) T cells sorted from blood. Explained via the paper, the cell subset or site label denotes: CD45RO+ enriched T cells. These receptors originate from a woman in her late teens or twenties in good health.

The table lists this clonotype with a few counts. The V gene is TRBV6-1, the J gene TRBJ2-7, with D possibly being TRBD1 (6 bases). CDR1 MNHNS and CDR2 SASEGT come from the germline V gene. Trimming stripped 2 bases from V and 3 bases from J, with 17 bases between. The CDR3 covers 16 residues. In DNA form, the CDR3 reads TGTGCCAGCAGTGAACCCCCGCCGGACAGATTCTACGAGCAGTACGTC. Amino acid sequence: CASSEPPPDRFYEQYV.

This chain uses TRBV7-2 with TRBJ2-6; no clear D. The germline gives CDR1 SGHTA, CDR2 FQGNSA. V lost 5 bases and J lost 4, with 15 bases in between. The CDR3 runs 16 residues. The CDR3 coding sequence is TGTGCCAGCAGCAGACGGAGACTGTCCGGGGCCAACGTCCTGACTTTC. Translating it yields CASSRRRLSGANVLTF.